These T cell receptor beta chains were read from a single sample in a study of control samples from healthy donors and cancer patients. Only in-frame clones appear in the TCRdb table, and some are missing; sequencing was by immunoSEQ multiplex PCR. The sample lists around 200,000 clones, over 80% occurring once. Input material: blood. The origin of the receptors is a man younger than 35 in good health. Each CDR3 is given without its conserved first and last residue.

V: TRBV30; CDR3: ACSSSGGALDTGELF
V: TRBV27; CDR3: ASSLIVAKTSYNEQF
V: TRBV5-8; CDR3: ASSLAGGADTQY
V: TRBV2; CDR3: ASSPSVRGGDTDTQY
V: TRBV18; CDR3: ASSEGISSYNEQF
V: TRBV5-1; CDR3: ASSFILNSPLH
V: TRBV6-5; CDR3: ASRTDRDRAPLH
V: TRBV30; CDR3: ASPGAFDADGYT
V: TRBV4-1; CDR3: ASSQGLRGTGELF
V: TRBV25-1; CDR3: ASSVGQGRGGYT
V: TRBV6-6; CDR3: ASRMVYEQY
V: TRBV10-2; CDR3: ASSELTGGYNEQF
V: TRBV10-3; CDR3: AITNRDRGYYGYT